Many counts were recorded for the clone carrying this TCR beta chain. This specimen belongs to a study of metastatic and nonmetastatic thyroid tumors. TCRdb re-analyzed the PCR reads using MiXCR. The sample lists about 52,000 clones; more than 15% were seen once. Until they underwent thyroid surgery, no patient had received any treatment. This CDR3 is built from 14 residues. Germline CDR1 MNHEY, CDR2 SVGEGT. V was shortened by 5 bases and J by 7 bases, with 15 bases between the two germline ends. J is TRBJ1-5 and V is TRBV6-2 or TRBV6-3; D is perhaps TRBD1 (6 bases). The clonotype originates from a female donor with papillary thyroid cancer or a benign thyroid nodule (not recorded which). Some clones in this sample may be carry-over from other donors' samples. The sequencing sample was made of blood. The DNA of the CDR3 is TGTGCCAGCAGTGAACTACAGGGTTGGCAGCCCCAGCATTTT. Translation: CASSELQGWQPQHF.